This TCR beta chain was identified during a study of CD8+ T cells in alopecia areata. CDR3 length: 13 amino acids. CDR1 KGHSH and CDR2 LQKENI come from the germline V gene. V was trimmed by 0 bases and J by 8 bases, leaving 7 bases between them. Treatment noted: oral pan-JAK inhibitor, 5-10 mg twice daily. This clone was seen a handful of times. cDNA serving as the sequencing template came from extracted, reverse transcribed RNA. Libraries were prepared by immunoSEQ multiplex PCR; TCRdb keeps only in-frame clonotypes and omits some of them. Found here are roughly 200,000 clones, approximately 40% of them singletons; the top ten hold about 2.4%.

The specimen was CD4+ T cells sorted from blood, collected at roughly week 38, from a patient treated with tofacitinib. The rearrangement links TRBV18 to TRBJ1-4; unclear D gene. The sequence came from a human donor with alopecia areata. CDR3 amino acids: CASSPPGREKLFF. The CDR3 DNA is TGTGCCAGCTCACCACCGGGTCGGGAAAAACTGTTTTTT.